Sequencing of this TCR beta chain was carried out in a study of identical twins. Study findings and constraints: Rather than following the same donors, the conclusions depended on cross-sectional statistical analysis.

V lost 5 bases and J lost 7, with 13 bases in between. This CDR3 is built from 13 residues. Germline values: CDR1 SGHRS, CDR2 YFSETQ. Through template switching, a universal primer site was introduced, and the cDNA contained unique molecular identifiers. Via MiXCR, TCRdb re-called the 5' RACE reads, giving one row per CDR3 protein. The sample contains about 260,000 distinct CDR3 sequences, 5.5% to 8% of which appear only once. This clonotype has at least ten counts. Its antigen is unidentified. The data also belong to a second study, concerning yellow fever vaccine responses in identical twins.

The sequenced material came from memory (CD45RO+) T cells sorted from blood. The clonotype comes from a young woman in good health. V is TRBV5-1 and J is TRBJ2-1, with D maybe TRBD1 (6 bases). The CDR3 region is CASSSWQGNEQFF. In nucleotides, the CDR3 is TGCGCCAGCAGTTCCTGGCAGGGGAATGAGCAGTTCTTC.